A single sample gave rise to the 8 T cell receptor beta chains below, sequenced in a study of blood T cell repertoires in COVID-19. TCRdb keeps only in-frame clones here, not all; method: immunoSEQ multiplex PCR. This sample has approximately 150,000 clones, with 79% found just once. Sequences were obtained from peripheral blood. The receptors come from a man aged 50-59 years with active or convalescent COVID-19.

The chain recombines TRBV28 with TRBJ2-7; the D gene is possibly TRBD2 (6 bases). This CDR3 contains 14 residues. V lost 5 bases and J 4 bases, leaving 15 bases between the germline ends. Per germline, CDR1 MDHEN and CDR2 SYDVKM. CDR3 coding DNA: TGTGCCAGCAGTCCCCCACGGGAGCGATACGAGCAGTACTTC. It is translated as CASSPPRERYEQYF. Full variable domain (missing parts from reference TRBV28 and TRBJ2-7): DVKVTQSSRYLVKRTGEKVFLECVQDMDHENMFWYRQDPGLGLRLIYFSYDVKMKEKGDIPEGYSVSREKKERFSLILESASTNQTSMYLCASSPPRERYEQYFGPGTRLTVT.

The V call is TRBV19, the J call TRBJ1-2, with D unresolved. V was trimmed by 4 bases and J by 4 bases, leaving 10 bases between them. CDR3 length: 13 amino acids. The germline V gene has CDR1 LNHDA and CDR2 SQIVND (reference sequence). The CDR3: CASSRTEVYGYTF. CDR3 in DNA: TGTGCCAGTAGTAGGACGGAGGTCTATGGCTACACCTTC.

The chain combines TRBV3-1 (or the pseudogene TRBV3-2) with TRBJ2-7; D is unclear. The V and J ends lost 1 base and 0 bases respectively, with 4 bases between them. Germline assignment: CDR1 LGHDT and CDR2 YNNKEL (reference sequence). CDR3 length: 13 residues. The DNA for the CDR3 is TGTGCCAGCAGCCAAGTTCGCTCCTACGAGCAGTACTTC. Translating gives CASSQVRSYEQYF.

This clone was observed once. The V gene is TRBV25-1, the J gene TRBJ1-6; D not resolved. CDR3 length equals 12 residues. The ends were cut back, 1 base at V and 13 bases at J, with 8 bases in the middle. Per the germline V gene, CDR1 is MGHDK and CDR2 is SYGVNS. The CDR3, as DNA: TGTGCCAGCAGTGAATTTGCCCGGCCCCTCCACTTT. Protein product: CASSEFARPLHF.

This clone has a single count. The chain is built from TRBV30 and TRBJ1-6, with no clear D. Germline CDR1 and CDR2: GTSNPN and SVGIG (reference sequence). This CDR3 has 13 amino acids. Trimming stripped 0 bases from V and 10 bases from J, with 10 bases between. CDR3 amino acids: CAWSVPGKSPLHF. CDR3 nucleotides: TGTGCCTGGAGTGTACCAGGAAAATCACCCCTCCACTTT.

The chain links TRBV19 to TRBJ1-4; 7 bases line up with TRBD1. Trimming cost V 10 bases and J 8 bases; bases outside gene matches: 13. CDR3 length: 14 amino acids. CDR1 LNHDA and CDR2 SQIVND come from the germline V gene (reference sequence). DNA of the CDR3: TGTGCCACCGGAGTTACAGGGGTCGGAGAAAAACTGTTTTTT. Encoded protein: CATGVTGVGEKLFF. Based on the CDR3 plus reference TRBV19 and TRBJ1-4, the full variable domain is DGGITQSPKYLFRKEGQNVTLSCEQNLNHDAMYWYRQDPGQGLRLIYYSQIVNDFQKGDIAEGYSVSREKKESFPLTVTSAQKNPTAFYLCATGVTGVGEKLFFGSGTQLSVL.

This chain uses TRBV5-1 with TRBJ2-1, with 12 bases that match TRBD2. Germline trimming cut 7 bases from V and 7 bases from J; bases unmatched to any gene: 6. Germline values: CDR1 SGHRS, CDR2 YFSETQ. This CDR3 region has 14 residues. DNA of the CDR3: TGCGCCAGCGGTCTAGCGGGAGGGAGGAATGAGCAGTTCTTC. It translates to CASGLAGGRNEQFF.

CDR3 sequence reads: CASSSWWPKTDTQYF. In nucleotides, the CDR3 is TGTGCCAGCAGCTCCTGGTGGCCAAAGACAGATACGCAGTATTTT. The chain recombines TRBV28 with TRBJ2-3; D is unresolved. Between the trimmed V and J ends, which lost 6 bases and 3 bases, there was a span of 16 bases. This CDR3 spans 15 amino acids. Germline V lookup: CDR1 MDHEN, CDR2 SYDVKM. The full variable domain, rest sourced from reference TRBV28 and TRBJ2-3, is DVKVTQSSRYLVKRTGEKVFLECVQDMDHENMFWYRQDPGLGLRLIYFSYDVKMKEKGDIPEGYSVSREKKERFSLILESASTNQTSMYLCASSSWWPKTDTQYFGPGTRLTVL.